Listed below are T cell receptor beta chains from one sample, sequenced in a study of cytomegalovirus exposure and HLA in healthy donors. Using immunoSEQ multiplex PCR, the repertoire was profiled, and TCRdb retains in-frame clones only, with some absent. The sample lists 110,000 to 150,000 clones, around 75% seen once, with 3% to 4% in the top ten. Sequences were obtained from PBMCs. Receptor source: a female donor in good health and CMV-seronegative. Both conserved end residues are part of each CDR3. The D gene is left open where the match is weak. Some rows have no size entry. The others give once, few or many, or a class for an expanded clone.

cdr3_nt	cdr3_aa	d_call	clone_size	cdr3_length	j_call	v_call
TGTGCCAGCACAGGACTCCGCCCGTACTTC	CASTGLRPYF	.	.	10	TRBJ2-4	TRBV5-8
TGCAGCGTTGGGGGGGGATGGACTAATGAAAAACTGTTTTTT	CSVGGGWTNEKLFF	.	few	14	TRBJ1-4	TRBV29-1
TGTGCCAGCAGCCGGCTTCGGTCGGGGGGGAAGCGTCGGGGCATGAACACTGAAGCTTTCTTT	CASSRLRSGGKRRGMNTEAFF	.	few	21	TRBJ1-1	TRBV13
TGTGCCAGTAGTGGCGGTACCTACGAGCAGTACTTC	CASSGGTYEQYF	.	.	12	TRBJ2-7	TRBV19
TGTGCCAGCTCATCGACAGGGAACACTGAAGCTTTCTTT	CASSSTGNTEAFF	.	.	13	TRBJ1-1	TRBV18
TGTGCCAGCAGTTACTCACGAGCTGAAGCTTTCTTT	CASSYSRAEAFF	.	.	12	TRBJ1-1	TRBV6-5
TGTGCCACCCGACAGGGGAGGACCCCCAATCAGCCCCAGCATTTT	CATRQGRTPNQPQHF	TRBD1	.	15	TRBJ1-5	TRBV19
TGTGCCAGCAGCTTAAGATCCCACTACGGGAGTACGGAGGCCAATGAGCAGTTCTTC	CASSLRSHYGSTEANEQFF	.	.	19	TRBJ2-1	TRBV7-2
TGCGCCAGCAGCTCCAGGGTAGGAGGGGTGGGCTCCTACAATGAGCAGTTCTTC	CASSSRVGGVGSYNEQFF	.	.	18	TRBJ2-1	TRBV5-1
TGTGCCAGCAGCGTCCGGGTTTCGAACACTGAAGCTTTCTTT	CASSVRVSNTEAFF	.	.	14	TRBJ1-1	TRBV9
TGTGCCAGCAGTTTATTAGGGGCGTACCGGCAGCCCCAGCATTTT	CASSLLGAYRQPQHF	.	.	15	TRBJ1-5	TRBV27
TGCGCCAGCAGCCAAGATCTAGGTAGCTCCTACAATGAGCAGTTCTTC	CASSQDLGSSYNEQFF	.	.	16	TRBJ2-1	TRBV4-1
TGTGCCAGCAGCTTATCAGGGCCCTACACTGAAGCTTTCTTT	CASSLSGPYTEAFF	.	.	14	TRBJ1-1	TRBV7-3
TGTGCCAGCTCAGAGGGACAGGGAGAGACCCAGTACTTC	CASSEGQGETQYF	TRBD1	once	13	TRBJ2-5	TRBV18
TGTGCCAGCTCAACGGGACAAGCACCAAATCAGCCCCAGCATTTT	CASSTGQAPNQPQHF	.	.	15	TRBJ1-5	TRBV18
TGTGCCAGCAGTGAAGAGAGGTTGGGGGGCATTCAGTACTTC	CASSEERLGGIQYF	.	.	14	TRBJ2-4	TRBV2
TGTGCCAGCAGCGCGGGGCCTAATCAGCCCCAGCATTTT	CASSAGPNQPQHF	.	.	13	TRBJ1-5	TRBV5-6
TGTGCCAGTAGTATCAGGACTAGCGGGGGCCCTGGGGTAGGGACCCAGTACTTC	CASSIRTSGGPGVGTQYF	TRBD2	once	18	TRBJ2-5	TRBV19
TGTGCCAGCAGTCGACGGTGGCGGGACGAGCAGTACTTC	CASSRRWRDEQYF	.	.	13	TRBJ2-7	TRBV6-1
TGCGCCAGCAGCCAGACCAAGGGAGGCCCTGAAGCTTTCTTT	CASSQTKGGPEAFF	.	few	14	TRBJ1-1	TRBV4-3
TGCGCCAGCAGCTTGGCGGGGACAGTCGGTGGCTACACCTTC	CASSLAGTVGGYTF	TRBD1	.	14	TRBJ1-2	TRBV5-1
TGTGCCATCACCCAGGGGGCAGGGCAGAACACCGGGGAGCTGTTTTTT	CAITQGAGQNTGELFF	TRBD1	.	16	TRBJ2-2	TRBV10-3
TGTGCCAGCAGCACCCTGGCTAGCGGGAGATGGGAGACCCAGTACTTC	CASSTLASGRWETQYF	TRBD2	.	16	TRBJ2-5	TRBV11-2
TGCGCCAGCAGCCAAGATCGAGGGACTAGCGGCTCCTACGAGCAGTACTTC	CASSQDRGTSGSYEQYF	TRBD2	.	17	TRBJ2-7	TRBV4-1
TGCGCCAGCAGCGGAGGGTCTGGCCTCTATGGCTACACCTTC	CASSGGSGLYGYTF	.	few	14	TRBJ1-2	TRBV10-2
TGTGCCTGGAACCGGACACCTTACGAGCAGTACTTC	CAWNRTPYEQYF	.	.	12	TRBJ2-7	TRBV30
TGTACCAGCAGTCTACAGGGGGGCGAGCAGTACTTC	CTSSLQGGEQYF	TRBD1	.	12	TRBJ2-7	TRBV6-5
TGTGCCAGTAGTATAGAGACAGGGGGCAATCAGCCCCAGCATTTT	CASSIETGGNQPQHF	TRBD1	.	15	TRBJ1-5	TRBV19
TGTGCCAGCAGAAAATCCGGGACAGTTAACTATGGCTACACCTTC	CASRKSGTVNYGYTF	TRBD1	.	15	TRBJ1-2	TRBV27
TGCAGTGCTGGGACTGGGCTAGCGAGATACTTC	CSAGTGLARYF	.	once	11	TRBJ2-5	TRBV20-1
TGTGCCAGTATGGGACTAACAAACACTGAAGCTTTCTTT	CASMGLTNTEAFF	.	.	13	TRBJ1-1	TRBV19
TGCGCCAGCAGCCAACATAGCGGGGGGGCGTCCGGGGAGCTGTTTTTT	CASSQHSGGASGELFF	TRBD2	few	16	TRBJ2-2	TRBV4-1
TGTGCTAGTGGCCTCGCAGGGTTTCCAACCCTCCACTTT	CASGLAGFPTLHF	.	.	13	TRBJ1-6	TRBV12-5
TGCGCCAGCAGCCCGGGGGACTCGCATGAAAAACTGTTTTTT	CASSPGDSHEKLFF	.	.	14	TRBJ1-4	TRBV5-1
TGTGCCAGCAGCTTAGGAGGGGGAGGGGCCAACGTCCTGACTTTC	CASSLGGGGANVLTF	.	.	15	TRBJ2-6	TRBV11-3
TGTGCCAGCAGCGTGTGGGTAGCGGGAGGCCACAATGAGCAGTTCTTC	CASSVWVAGGHNEQFF	TRBD2	.	16	TRBJ2-1	TRBV9
TGCGCCAGCAGCCAGCGTATGGACAGCACCCGGCCCGGGGAGCTGTTTTTT	CASSQRMDSTRPGELFF	.	few	17	TRBJ2-2	TRBV4-3
TGCAGCGTTGGGGGGCCGACAGGCGTGGATATAGACATTCAGTACTTC	CSVGGPTGVDIDIQYF	.	.	16	TRBJ2-4	TRBV29-1
TGTGCCAGCGGAGGCCAGAGACTGGCGAACACTGAAGCTTTCTTT	CASGGQRLANTEAFF	.	.	15	TRBJ1-1	TRBV28
TGTGCCAGCTCACCTCAATCGGGAGGCACCGGGGAGCTGTTTTTT	CASSPQSGGTGELFF	TRBD2	once	15	TRBJ2-2	TRBV18
TGTGCCAGCCGGGGGAGTAGCACAGATACGCAGTATTTT	CASRGSSTDTQYF	.	.	13	TRBJ2-3	TRBV27
TGTGCCAGCCACAACCCAGGGACACCCCTCCACTTT	CASHNPGTPLHF	.	.	12	TRBJ1-6	TRBV27
TGTGCCAGCAGCTTAAGCGGGGGATTAGCCCAAAAACTGTTTTTT	CASSLSGGLAQKLFF	.	.	15	TRBJ1-4	TRBV11-2
TGTGCCAGCAAGGACAGAGGGGCCACTGAAGCTTTCTTT	CASKDRGATEAFF	.	.	13	TRBJ1-1	TRBV7-9
TGTGCCAGTAGTATAGATCCTAGCCCTCTCGACAATGAGCAGTTCTTC	CASSIDPSPLDNEQFF	.	once	16	TRBJ2-1	TRBV19
TGTGCCAGCAGCTCCACCTCCGGGGACAGGCTGAACACTGAAGCTTTCTTT	CASSSTSGDRLNTEAFF	TRBD1	once	17	TRBJ1-1	TRBV5-6
TGCGCCAGCAGCCAAGACTCCTGGCGGGGGGGCACAGATACGCAGTATTTT	CASSQDSWRGGTDTQYF	TRBD2	.	17	TRBJ2-3	TRBV4-1
TGTGCCAGCAGCCCCTTTCGGGGGATAGAGACCCAGTACTTC	CASSPFRGIETQYF	.	.	14	TRBJ2-5	TRBV5-4
TGTGCCAGCAGCTTGGGAGTTACCGGGGAGCTGTTTTTT	CASSLGVTGELFF	.	.	13	TRBJ2-2	TRBV11-2
TGCGCCAGCAGCCAAGCCCTCGGGGGGGGGCTTGGTGGCTACACCTTC	CASSQALGGGLGGYTF	.	once	16	TRBJ1-2	TRBV4-1
TGTGCCAGCAGTTATGGCAGGACTTATCAGCCCCAGCATTTT	CASSYGRTYQPQHF	.	.	14	TRBJ1-5	TRBV28
TGCGCCAGCAGCGCCCGTACAGGGAACTACGAGCAGTACTTC	CASSARTGNYEQYF	.	.	14	TRBJ2-7	TRBV4-3
TGTGCCAGCACAGGGGCCTCGGGCACTGAAGCTTTCTTT	CASTGASGTEAFF	.	.	13	TRBJ1-1	TRBV2
TGTGCCAGCAGCTTTACTGGACAGGGTAGAGGGACGGATCCCGGAAACACCATATATTTT	CASSFTGQGRGTDPGNTIYF	TRBD1	few	20	TRBJ1-3	TRBV7-6
TGTGCCAGCAGCACTCGGACAGGGGGGGCCGGGGAGCTGTTTTTT	CASSTRTGGAGELFF	TRBD1	.	15	TRBJ2-2	TRBV9
TGTGCCAGCAGCTTATCAGCGGGAGGGGCCGGGAGCAATCAGCCCCAGCATTTT	CASSLSAGGAGSNQPQHF	.	.	18	TRBJ1-5	TRBV5-8
TGCGCCAGCAGCCAAGGCGCAGGGGATGAAAAACTGTTTTTT	CASSQGAGDEKLFF	.	.	14	TRBJ1-4	TRBV4-3
TGTGCCAGCAGATCCTATCCCCAGGGGGCGCCGGACGAGCAGTACTTC	CASRSYPQGAPDEQYF	TRBD1	once	16	TRBJ2-7	TRBV2
TGCAGCGTTGGTTGGGACTGGGAAGGGCCCCAGCATTTT	CSVGWDWEGPQHF	.	.	13	TRBJ1-5	TRBV29-1
TGTGCCACCAGCACAGCACTAGCGGGAAGGGAGACCCAGTACTTC	CATSTALAGRETQYF	TRBD2	.	15	TRBJ2-5	TRBV15